A selection of T cell receptor beta chains follows, all from one sample in a study of PD-L1 blockade in urothelial cancer. Profiled with immunoSEQ multiplex PCR; TCRdb holds only in-frame clones, not every one. The sample has 55,000 to 75,000 clones; roughly four fifths are singletons. The sequencing used PBMCs, collected around atezolizumab (anti-PD-L1) treatment. Receptors were obtained from a man aged 70 or older with urothelial cancer. CDR3s include the opening cysteine and the closing phenylalanine or tryptophan. Each record gives: clone size, V gene, D gene, J gene, CDR3 length, CDR3 protein, CDR3 DNA. D genes are given only for firm matches. Size tells how often a clone was seen (once, few, many) or the class of an expanded clone, and some rows leave it out.

>few|TRBV5-1|TRBD2|TRBJ2-7|15
CASSLDPGGTGEQYF
TGCGCCAGCAGCTTGGACCCGGGAGGCACGGGAGAGCAGTACTTC
>NA|TRBV4-3|NA|TRBJ2-7|16
CASSQGTGEVANEQYF
TGCGCCAGCAGCCAAGGGACCGGGGAAGTAGCAAACGAGCAGTACTTC
>NA|TRBV27|NA|TRBJ2-7|14
CASSFAGPTYEQYF
TGTGCCAGCAGTTTTGCAGGGCCCACCTACGAGCAGTACTTC
>once|TRBV11-3|TRBD1|TRBJ2-7|14
CASSLGQGPYEQYF
TGTGCCAGCAGCTTGGGACAGGGGCCCTACGAGCAGTACTTC
>NA|TRBV6-1|NA|TRBJ2-7|13
CATGLREIYEQYF
TGTGCCACCGGTTTGAGGGAGATCTACGAGCAGTACTTC
>NA|TRBV30|NA|TRBJ2-5|13
CAWSAFHQETQYF
TGTGCCTGGAGTGCGTTCCACCAAGAGACCCAGTACTTC
>NA|TRBV7-2|NA|TRBJ1-1|12
CASSLEPVEAFF
TGTGCCAGCAGCTTAGAACCGGTTGAAGCTTTCTTT
>NA|TRBV9|TRBD1|TRBJ2-1|13
CASSPGTGNEQFF
TGTGCCAGCAGCCCCGGGACAGGCAATGAGCAGTTCTTC
>NA|TRBV4-1|NA|TRBJ1-1|13
CASSQGGGSEAFF
TGCGCCAGCAGCCAAGGGGGGGGCAGTGAAGCTTTCTTT
>NA|TRBV20-1|NA|TRBJ1-4|11
CSLLFREKLFF
TGCAGCCTCCTCTTCCGTGAAAAACTGTTTTTT
>NA|TRBV14|TRBD2|TRBJ2-1|16
CASSWGLAVTYNEQFF
TGTGCCAGCAGCTGGGGACTAGCGGTGACCTACAATGAGCAGTTCTTC
>NA|TRBV7-9|NA|TRBJ1-2|18
CASSLGVMVGGENYGYTF
TGTGCCAGCAGCTTGGGGGTGATGGTTGGGGGCGAAAACTATGGCTACACCTTC
>NA|TRBV5-6|NA|TRBJ2-7|11
CASSFRLEQYF
TGTGCCAGCAGCTTTCGACTAGAGCAGTACTTC
>NA|TRBV10-3|TRBD2|TRBJ2-1|15
CAISESGSFHNEQFF
TGTGCCATCAGTGAAAGCGGGAGCTTCCACAATGAGCAGTTCTTC
>few|TRBV7-2|NA|TRBJ1-1|15
CASSLIGVMNTEAFF
TGTGCCAGCAGCTTAATAGGGGTGATGAACACTGAAGCTTTCTTT
>NA|TRBV25-1|TRBD1|TRBJ1-2|13
CASSDEGAYGYTF
TGTGCCAGCAGTGATGAGGGGGCTTATGGCTACACCTTC
>NA|TRBV6-1|NA|TRBJ2-2|13
CASSGGNGGELFF
TGTGCCAGCAGTGGAGGGAATGGCGGGGAGCTGTTTTTT
>once|TRBV2|TRBD2|TRBJ2-7|18
CASRSSGRVKPISYEQYF
TGTGCCAGCAGGTCTAGCGGGAGGGTTAAACCCATATCCTACGAGCAGTACTTC
>NA|TRBV11-3|NA|TRBJ2-7|15
CASSLWSAVNYEQYF
TGTGCCAGCAGCTTATGGAGCGCCGTCAACTACGAGCAGTACTTC
>NA|TRBV7-9|TRBD2|TRBJ2-7|16
CASSLTPPAGGYEQYF
TGTGCCAGCAGCTTAACCCCCCCAGCGGGAGGGTACGAGCAGTACTTC
>NA|TRBV27|TRBD1|TRBJ2-2|16
CASSLQGAANTGELFF
TGTGCCAGCAGCCTACAGGGGGCGGCGAACACCGGGGAGCTGTTTTTT
>NA|TRBV12-5|TRBD1|TRBJ2-2|15
CASGSGQANTGELFF
TGTGCTAGTGGCTCGGGACAGGCGAACACCGGGGAGCTGTTTTTT
>NA|TRBV5-4|TRBD1|TRBJ2-7|15
CASSFGQGFSYEQYF
TGTGCCAGCAGCTTCGGACAGGGGTTCTCCTACGAGCAGTACTTC
>once|TRBV28|TRBD1|TRBJ1-2|14
CASSPPDRVRGYTF
TGTGCCAGCAGTCCGCCGGACAGGGTTCGGGGCTACACCTTC
>few|TRBV2|TRBD1|TRBJ1-2|13
CASSTDRGPGYTF
TGTGCCAGCAGTACTGACAGGGGGCCTGGCTACACCTTC
>NA|TRBV7-9|NA|TRBJ2-2|13
CASSPGGSGELFF
TGTGCCAGCAGCCCCGGAGGTTCCGGGGAGCTGTTTTTT
>NA|TRBV27|TRBD1|TRBJ1-2|15
CASSLESSGGYGYTF
TGTGCCAGCAGTTTGGAATCTTCAGGGGGCTATGGCTACACCTTC
>NA|TRBV19|NA|TRBJ1-5|13
CASRGGSNQPQHF
TGTGCCAGTAGGGGGGGGAGTAATCAGCCCCAGCATTTT
>NA|TRBV28|NA|TRBJ2-5|14
CASSLYRGQETQYF
TGTGCCAGCAGTTTATATAGGGGACAAGAGACCCAGTACTTC
>few|TRBV28|TRBD1|TRBJ1-5|17
CASNLFAGTGSNQPQHF
TGTGCCAGCAATCTCTTCGCCGGGACAGGGTCCAATCAGCCCCAGCATTTT
>NA|TRBV11-3|NA|TRBJ2-4|15
CASSDNREAKNIQYF
TGTGCCAGCAGCGATAACCGGGAAGCCAAAAACATTCAGTACTTC
>NA|TRBV5-1|TRBD2|TRBJ2-1|18
CASSPGTSGRVGDNEQFF
TGCGCCAGCAGCCCTGGGACTAGCGGGAGGGTGGGCGACAATGAGCAGTTCTTC
>NA|TRBV4-3|TRBD1|TRBJ2-1|16
CASSQGGRGRGNEQFF
TGCGCCAGCAGCCAAGGGGGCAGGGGGCGAGGGAATGAGCAGTTCTTC
>NA|TRBV5-1|TRBD2|TRBJ2-2|16
CASSLGAGADTGELFF
TGCGCCAGCAGCTTGGGAGCGGGGGCAGACACCGGGGAGCTGTTTTTT
>few|TRBV29-1|NA|TRBJ2-4|14
CSVAAGTQGTIQYF
TGCAGCGTTGCGGCTGGAACCCAGGGGACCATTCAGTACTTC
>NA|TRBV5-1|TRBD1|TRBJ1-1|16
CASSLALGQVNTEAFF
TGCGCCAGCAGCTTGGCCCTAGGACAGGTGAACACTGAAGCTTTCTTT
>NA|TRBV19|NA|TRBJ1-1|13
CASSTLGGTEAFF
TGTGCCAGTAGTACCTTGGGGGGGACTGAAGCTTTCTTT
>NA|TRBV14|NA|TRBJ1-2|13
CASSQITDRGYTF
TGTGCCAGCAGCCAAATCACAGATCGTGGCTACACCTTC
>NA|TRBV28|TRBD2|TRBJ2-7|14
CASSRSGSSYEQYF
TGTGCCAGCAGCCGTAGCGGGAGCTCCTACGAGCAGTACTTC
>NA|TRBV27|NA|TRBJ1-2|20
CASSLTPRGIGQPNFNGYTF
TGTGCCAGCAGCCTTACCCCAAGGGGAATAGGACAGCCGAACTTTAATGGCTACACCTTC
>NA|TRBV9|TRBD1|TRBJ2-2|16
CASSKGTGGDTGELFF
TGTGCCAGCAGCAAAGGGACAGGGGGCGACACCGGGGAGCTGTTTTTT
>NA|TRBV27|NA|TRBJ1-4|12
CASSLRGEKLFF
TGTGCCAGCAGTTTAAGGGGTGAAAAACTGTTTTTT
>once|TRBV6-1|NA|TRBJ2-5|13
CASSGTQGETQYF
TGTGCCAGCAGTGGAACCCAGGGAGAGACCCAGTACTTC
>NA|TRBV5-4|NA|TRBJ2-3|15
CASSLGAGSTDTQYF
TGTGCCAGCAGCTTGGGAGCGGGTAGTACAGATACGCAGTATTTT
>few|TRBV28|NA|TRBJ2-7|14
CASSRQAVTYEQYF
TGTGCCAGCAGTCGTCAAGCGGTTACCTACGAGCAGTACTTC
>NA|TRBV10-1|NA|TRBJ2-1|16
CASRAPQGKGPDEQFF
TGCGCCAGCAGAGCCCCGCAGGGTAAGGGTCCTGATGAGCAGTTCTTC
>NA|TRBV5-6|NA|TRBJ2-3|13
CASTSGRADTQYF
TGTGCCAGCACCTCTGGTCGCGCAGATACGCAGTATTTT
>NA|TRBV5-6|NA|TRBJ1-2|15
CASSPLGGADYGYTF
TGTGCCAGCAGCCCCCTCGGGGGGGCTGACTATGGCTACACCTTC
>once|TRBV4-3|TRBD2|TRBJ2-2|17
CASSPQIAGDGTGELFF
TGCGCCAGCAGCCCGCAGATAGCGGGAGATGGCACCGGGGAGCTGTTTTTT
>NA|TRBV28|NA|TRBJ1-5|13
CASRYQGNQPQHF
TGTGCCAGCAGATATCAGGGAAATCAGCCCCAGCATTTT
>NA|TRBV5-4|TRBD2|TRBJ2-3|16
CASSFMTSGMSDTQYF
TGTGCCAGCAGCTTTATGACTAGCGGGATGAGCGATACGCAGTATTTT
>NA|TRBV7-2|TRBD2|TRBJ2-3|16
CASTSPRAGGLDTQYF
TGTGCCAGCACTTCCCCCCGGGCGGGAGGGCTAGATACGCAGTATTTT
>NA|TRBV7-7|TRBD2|TRBJ2-1|15
CASSLGLAGGDEQFF
TGTGCTAGCAGCTTAGGACTAGCGGGAGGGGATGAGCAGTTCTTC
>NA|TRBV9|TRBD2|TRBJ2-1|14
CASRKTSGSGEQFF
TGTGCCAGCAGAAAGACTAGCGGGAGCGGTGAGCAGTTCTTC